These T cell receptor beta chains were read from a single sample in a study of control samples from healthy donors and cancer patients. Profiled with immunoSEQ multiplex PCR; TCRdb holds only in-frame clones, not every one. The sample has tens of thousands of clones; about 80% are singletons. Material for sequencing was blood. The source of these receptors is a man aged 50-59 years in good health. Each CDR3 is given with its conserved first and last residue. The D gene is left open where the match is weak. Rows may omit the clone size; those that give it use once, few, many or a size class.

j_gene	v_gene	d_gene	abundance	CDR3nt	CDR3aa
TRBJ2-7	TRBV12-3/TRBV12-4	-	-	TGTGCCAGCAGTCTACAGCTATACGAGCAGTACTTC	CASSLQLYEQYF
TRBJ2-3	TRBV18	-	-	TGTGCCAGCTCCGTTGCGGTGGGGGATACGCAGTATTTT	CASSVAVGDTQYF
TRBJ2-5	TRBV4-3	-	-	TGCGCCAGCAGCCACGGCGAGACCCAGTACTTC	CASSHGETQYF
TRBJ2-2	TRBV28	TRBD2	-	TGTGCCAGCAGTTTGTCTAGCGGGAGGCTCGGGGAGCTGTTTTTT	CASSLSSGRLGELFF
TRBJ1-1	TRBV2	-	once	TGTGCCAGCAGTGTACTCGGCACTGAAGCTTTCTTT	CASSVLGTEAFF
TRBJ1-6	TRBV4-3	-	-	TGCGCCAGCAGCCAAGATTCAGGGGAATATAATTCACCCCTCCACTTT	CASSQDSGEYNSPLHF
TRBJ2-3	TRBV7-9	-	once	TGTGCCAGCACCCTATGGGGAGAATACACAGATACGCAGTATTTT	CASTLWGEYTDTQYF
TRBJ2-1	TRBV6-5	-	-	TGTGCCAGCAGTAAGCCAGGACAGCTGAGCGAGCAGTTCTTC	CASSKPGQLSEQFF
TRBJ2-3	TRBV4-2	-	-	TGTGCCAGCAGCCAAGATCAGGACTTCACAGATACGCAGTATTTT	CASSQDQDFTDTQYF
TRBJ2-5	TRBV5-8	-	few	TGTGCCAGCAGCTTGGCCAGCCCTACGGAGGCCCAGTACTTC	CASSLASPTEAQYF
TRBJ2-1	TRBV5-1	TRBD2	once	TGCGCCAGCAGCTTGGTGGGACTAGCGGGAGGGTACAATGAGCAGTTCTTC	CASSLVGLAGGYNEQFF
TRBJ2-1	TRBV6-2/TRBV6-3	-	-	TGTGCCAGCAGTGCCCCCGGGGGCAATGAGCAGTTCTTC	CASSAPGGNEQFF
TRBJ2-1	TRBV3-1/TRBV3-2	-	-	TGTGCCAGCAGCCAGGTTAGAAACTCCTACAATGAGCAGTTCTTC	CASSQVRNSYNEQFF
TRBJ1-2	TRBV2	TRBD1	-	TGTGCCAGCAGTGAAAGGTCAGGGGGCATCTATGGCTACACCTTC	CASSERSGGIYGYTF
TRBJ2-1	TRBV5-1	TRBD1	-	TGCGCCAGCAGCTCCGGGACAGGGTCATACAATGAGCAGTTCTTC	CASSSGTGSYNEQFF
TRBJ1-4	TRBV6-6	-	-	TGTGCCAGCGAAAGGGGGAGAGGTGAAAAACTGTTTTTT	CASERGRGEKLFF
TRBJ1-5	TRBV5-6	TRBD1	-	TGTGCCAGCAGCGTATCTGGGACAGGGAATAGCAATCAGCCCCAGCATTTT	CASSVSGTGNSNQPQHF
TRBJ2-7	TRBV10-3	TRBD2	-	TGTGCCATCAATGCGGGACTAGCGGGAGAAGAGCAGTACTTC	CAINAGLAGEEQYF
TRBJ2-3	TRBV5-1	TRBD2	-	TGCGCCAGCAGCCTACTAGCGGGAGTAGGTGGGACGCAGTATTTT	CASSLLAGVGGTQYF
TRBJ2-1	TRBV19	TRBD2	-	TGTGCCAGTATAGGGCTAGCGGGGCGCAATGAGCAGTTCTTC	CASIGLAGRNEQFF
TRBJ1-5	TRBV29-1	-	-	TGCAGCGTTGTATTTGAGGGAGGCAATCAGCCCCAGCATTTT	CSVVFEGGNQPQHF
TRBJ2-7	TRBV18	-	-	TGTGCCAGCTCACCACCGGGCCTCGAGCAGTACTTC	CASSPPGLEQYF
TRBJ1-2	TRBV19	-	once	TGTGCCAGTAGTTCCTTTCGGGGGTCGCCGGGTGGCTACACCTTC	CASSSFRGSPGGYTF
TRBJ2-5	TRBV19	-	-	TGTGCCAGTAGTATCGGCAGGGTCAAGGGCGAGACCCAGTACTTC	CASSIGRVKGETQYF
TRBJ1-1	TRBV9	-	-	TGTGCCAGCAGCGTACTAAAGGGGGGCCCGAACACTGAAGCTTTCTTT	CASSVLKGGPNTEAFF
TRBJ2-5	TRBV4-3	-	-	TGCGCCAGCAGCCAAGCCAGGAGCGGCCTCCAAGAGACCCAGTACTTC	CASSQARSGLQETQYF
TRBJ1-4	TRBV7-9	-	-	TGTGCCAGCAGCTTGGACGGGCTTGGGGCGAGGGAAAAACTGTTTTTT	CASSLDGLGAREKLFF
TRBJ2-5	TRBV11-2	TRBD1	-	TGTGCCAGCAGCTTTTTCACAGGGGGCATGGAGACCCAGTACTTC	CASSFFTGGMETQYF
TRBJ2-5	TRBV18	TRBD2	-	TGTGCCAGCTCACTTAGCGGGAGTGGGCAAGAGACCCAGTACTTC	CASSLSGSGQETQYF
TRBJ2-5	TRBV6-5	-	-	TGTGCCACCCTTCTGGGGGCGGCGGGAGTAGAGACCCAGTACTTC	CATLLGAAGVETQYF
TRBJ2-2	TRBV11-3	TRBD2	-	TGTGCCAGCAGCCCAACGACTAGCGGGGCCACCGGGGAGCTGTTTTTT	CASSPTTSGATGELFF
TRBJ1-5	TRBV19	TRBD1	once	TGTGCCAGTAGTATAGGGGGGACAGGGGTCCATCAAAATCAGCCCCAGCATTTT	CASSIGGTGVHQNQPQHF
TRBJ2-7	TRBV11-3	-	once	TGTGCCAGCAGCTTAGGGTATGAAGGTAACGAGCAGTACTTC	CASSLGYEGNEQYF
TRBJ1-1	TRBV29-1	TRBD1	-	TGCAGCGTTTACAGGGGGCGCGGTACTGAAGCTTTCTTT	CSVYRGRGTEAFF
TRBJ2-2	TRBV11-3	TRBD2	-	TGTGCCAGCAGCTTAGTAGTTAGCGGGACCGGGGAGCTGTTTTTT	CASSLVVSGTGELFF
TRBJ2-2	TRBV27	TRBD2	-	TGTGCCAGCAAGTTGGGGGGGAATACCGGGGAGCTGTTTTTT	CASKLGGNTGELFF
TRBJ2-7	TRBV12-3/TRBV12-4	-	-	TGTGCCAGCAGTTACTCCTACGAGCAGTACTTC	CASSYSYEQYF
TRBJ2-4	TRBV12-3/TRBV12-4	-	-	TGTGCCAGCAGCCCCGACAGGAGAAAGTTGGGGTACTTC	CASSPDRRKLGYF
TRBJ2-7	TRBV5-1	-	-	TGCGCCAGCAGCTTGGCCGCGGACGAGCAGTACTTC	CASSLAADEQYF
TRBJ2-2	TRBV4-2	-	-	TGTGCCAGCAGCCAACGGGGTGCGGTAGATAACACCGGGGAGCTGTTTTTT	CASSQRGAVDNTGELFF
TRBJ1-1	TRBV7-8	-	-	TGTGCCAGCAGCTTAGGCAGGGGCGCTGAAGCTTTCTTT	CASSLGRGAEAFF
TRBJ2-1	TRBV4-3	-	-	TGCGCCAGCAGTCGAGGGGCGGGTGGCTACAATGAGCAGTTCTTC	CASSRGAGGYNEQFF
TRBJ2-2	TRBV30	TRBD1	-	TGTGCCTGGAGTGTGGACAGGGGGAACACCGGGGAGCTGTTTTTT	CAWSVDRGNTGELFF
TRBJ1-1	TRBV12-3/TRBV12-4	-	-	TGTGCCAGCAGTTTAAGTCCGGGGACTGAAGCTTTCTTT	CASSLSPGTEAFF
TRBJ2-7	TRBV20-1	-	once	TGCAGTGCTAGTCTCCCAGGAACCTACGAGCAGTACTTC	CSASLPGTYEQYF
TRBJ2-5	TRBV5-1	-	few	TGCGCCAGCAGCTTCGGGTCGGAGGGTGGACAGACCCAGTACTTC	CASSFGSEGGQTQYF
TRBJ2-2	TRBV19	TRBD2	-	TGTGCCAGTAGTATAGTTGCGGGAGTGGGTACTGGGGAGCTGTTTTTT	CASSIVAGVGTGELFF
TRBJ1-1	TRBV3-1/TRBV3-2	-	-	TGTGCCAGCAGCCAAGTTCTACGGGTACCGACTGAAGCTTTCTTT	CASSQVLRVPTEAFF
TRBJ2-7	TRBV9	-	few	TGTGCCAGCAGCGTAGGGACCGTTTCCTACGAGCAGTACTTC	CASSVGTVSYEQYF
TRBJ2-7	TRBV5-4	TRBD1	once	TGTGCCAGCAGTAAACCGGGACAGGGGTTATACGAGCAGTACTTC	CASSKPGQGLYEQYF
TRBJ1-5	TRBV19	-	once	TGTGCCAGCTCTGAATGGAGCAATCAGCCCCAGCATTTT	CASSEWSNQPQHF
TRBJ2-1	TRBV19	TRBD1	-	TGTGCCAGTACCAAGGACAGGGTAAATGAGCAGTTCTTC	CASTKDRVNEQFF
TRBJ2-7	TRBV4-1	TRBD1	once	TGCGCCAGCAGCCTCAGCGGGACAGGGGGCTTGGGCGAGCAGTACTTC	CASSLSGTGGLGEQYF
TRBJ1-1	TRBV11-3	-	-	TGTGCCAGCAGCCCGGGGGAGGGGTTGGACACTGAAGCTTTCTTT	CASSPGEGLDTEAFF
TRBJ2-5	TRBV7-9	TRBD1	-	TGTGCCAGCAGCTTAGGCATACAGGGGACCCGACAAGAGACCCAGTACTTC	CASSLGIQGTRQETQYF